This T cell receptor beta chain originates from a study of human T cells and chemical hapten exposure. From the RACE reads, TCRdb called clonotypes with MiXCR, one entry per CDR3 protein. This table has some 98,000 distinct CDR3 sequences, roughly 10% appearing once. Time point reported: pre-sensitization, week 0. Treatment given: therapeutic diphenylcyclopropenone sensitization with weekly scalp DPC. CDR3 length equals 15 residues. V was cut by 2 bases and J by 0 bases, with 6 bases left in between. Germline CDR1 KGHDR, CDR2 SFDVKD. Sequenced here: whole blood, sampled in connection with sensitization to the hapten diphenylcyclopropenone (DPC). J is TRBJ2-2 and V is TRBV24-1; possible D gene TRBD2, 5 bases. The receptor comes from a woman aged 60-70 years with alopecia areata. Some clones in this sample may be carry-over from other donors' samples. CDR3 amino acids: CATSDSSPNTGELFF. The CDR3 DNA sequence: TGTGCCACCAGTGATTCTAGCCCGAACACCGGGGAGCTGTTTTTT.